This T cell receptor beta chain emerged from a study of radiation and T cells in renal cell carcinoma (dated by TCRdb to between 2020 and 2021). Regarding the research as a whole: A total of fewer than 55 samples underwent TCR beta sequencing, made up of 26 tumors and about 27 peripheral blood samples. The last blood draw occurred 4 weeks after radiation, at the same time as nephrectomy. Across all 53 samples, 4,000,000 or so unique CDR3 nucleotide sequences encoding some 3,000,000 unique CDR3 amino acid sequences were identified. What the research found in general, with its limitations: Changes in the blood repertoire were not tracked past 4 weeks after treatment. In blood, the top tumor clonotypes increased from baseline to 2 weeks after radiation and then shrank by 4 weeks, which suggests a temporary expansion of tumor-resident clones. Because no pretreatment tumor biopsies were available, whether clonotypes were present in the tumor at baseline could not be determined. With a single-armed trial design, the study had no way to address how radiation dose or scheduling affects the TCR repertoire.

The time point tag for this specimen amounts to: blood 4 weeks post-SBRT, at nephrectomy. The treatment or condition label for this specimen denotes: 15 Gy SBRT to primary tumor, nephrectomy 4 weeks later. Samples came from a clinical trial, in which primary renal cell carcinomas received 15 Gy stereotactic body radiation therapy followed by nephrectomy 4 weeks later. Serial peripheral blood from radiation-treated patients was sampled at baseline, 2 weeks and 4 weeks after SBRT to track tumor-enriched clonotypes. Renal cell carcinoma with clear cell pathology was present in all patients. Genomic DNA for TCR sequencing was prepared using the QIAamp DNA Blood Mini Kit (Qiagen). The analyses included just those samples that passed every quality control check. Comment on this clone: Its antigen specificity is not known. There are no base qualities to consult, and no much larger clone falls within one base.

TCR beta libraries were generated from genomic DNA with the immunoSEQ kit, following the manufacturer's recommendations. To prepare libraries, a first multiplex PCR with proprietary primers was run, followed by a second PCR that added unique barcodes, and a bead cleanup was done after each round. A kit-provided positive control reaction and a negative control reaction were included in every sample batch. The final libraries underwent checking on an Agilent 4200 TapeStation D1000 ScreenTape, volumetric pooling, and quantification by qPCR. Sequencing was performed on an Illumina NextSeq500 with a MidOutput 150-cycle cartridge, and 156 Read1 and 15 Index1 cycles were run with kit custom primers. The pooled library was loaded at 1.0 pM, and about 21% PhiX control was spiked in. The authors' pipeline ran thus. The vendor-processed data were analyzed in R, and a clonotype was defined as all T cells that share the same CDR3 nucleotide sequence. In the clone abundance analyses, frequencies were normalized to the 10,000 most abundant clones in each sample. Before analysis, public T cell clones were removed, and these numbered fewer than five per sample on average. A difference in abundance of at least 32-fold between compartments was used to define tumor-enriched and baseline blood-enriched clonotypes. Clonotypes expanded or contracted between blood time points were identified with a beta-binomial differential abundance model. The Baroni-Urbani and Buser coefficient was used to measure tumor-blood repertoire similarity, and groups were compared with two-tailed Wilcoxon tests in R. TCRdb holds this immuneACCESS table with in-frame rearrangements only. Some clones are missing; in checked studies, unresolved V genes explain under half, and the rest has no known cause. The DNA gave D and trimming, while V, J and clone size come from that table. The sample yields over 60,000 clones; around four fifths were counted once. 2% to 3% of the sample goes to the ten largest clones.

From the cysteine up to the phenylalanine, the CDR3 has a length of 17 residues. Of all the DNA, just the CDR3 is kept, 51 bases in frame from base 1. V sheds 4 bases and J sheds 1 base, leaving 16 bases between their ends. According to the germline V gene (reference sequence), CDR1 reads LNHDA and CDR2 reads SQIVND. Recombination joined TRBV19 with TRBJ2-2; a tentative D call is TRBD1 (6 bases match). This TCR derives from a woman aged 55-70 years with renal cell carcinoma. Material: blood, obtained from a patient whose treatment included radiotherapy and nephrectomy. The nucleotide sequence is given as TGTGCCAGTAGTAGTCAGGGGAAAGACTGGAACACCGGGGAGCTGTTTTTT. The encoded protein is CASSSQGKDWNTGELFF.